Listed below are T cell receptor beta chains from one sample, sequenced in a study of shared clonotypes between healthy human individuals. Data came from immunoSEQ multiplex PCR; TCRdb stores just in-frame clones and leaves some out. The data show hundreds of thousands of clones, around 96% seen once. Sequencing was carried out using naive CD8+ T cells sorted from blood. The receptors stem from a woman in her 30s in good health. Both conserved end residues are part of each CDR3. The order of the fields is J gene, D gene, clone size, V gene, CDR3 length, CDR3 protein, CDR3 DNA. The D gene is left open where the match is weak. The size field is filled for only some rows; it gives once, few, many or a size class.

TRBJ2-7 | TRBD2 | NA | TRBV27 | 14 | CASSPAGGLYEQYF | TGTGCCAGCAGTCCAGCGGGAGGGCTCTACGAGCAGTACTTC
TRBJ2-7 | NA | NA | TRBV14 | 14 | CASSLIPGAGEQYF | TGTGCCAGCAGCCTCATCCCCGGGGCGGGCGAGCAGTACTTC
TRBJ2-5 | NA | once | TRBV9 | 14 | CASSEGGDQETQYF | TGTGCCAGCAGCGAGGGGGGCGACCAAGAGACCCAGTACTTC
TRBJ2-7 | TRBD2 | NA | TRBV4-1 | 14 | CASSPGLAGHEQYF | TGCGCCAGCAGCCCGGGACTAGCGGGCCACGAGCAGTACTTC
TRBJ2-7 | TRBD2 | NA | TRBV4-2 | 14 | CASSHAGGSYEQYF | TGTGCCAGCAGCCACGCGGGAGGGTCCTACGAGCAGTACTTC
TRBJ2-1 | TRBD1 | NA | TRBV7-8 | 18 | CASSFGTGGDWAYNEQFF | TGTGCCAGCAGCTTTGGGACAGGGGGCGATTGGGCCTACAATGAGCAGTTCTTC
TRBJ2-2 | TRBD1 | NA | TRBV9 | 17 | CASSETRIAGGTGELFF | TGTGCCAGCAGCGAAACCAGGATAGCAGGGGGCACCGGGGAGCTGTTTTTT
TRBJ1-1 | NA | NA | TRBV9 | 13 | CASSGQGNTEAFF | TGTGCCAGCAGCGGCCAGGGAAACACTGAAGCTTTCTTT
TRBJ1-2 | NA | NA | TRBV25-1 | 10 | CASLGDGYTF | TGTGCCAGCCTGGGGGATGGCTACACCTTC
TRBJ2-7 | NA | NA | TRBV4-2 | 15 | CASSQGHSGGYEQYF | TGTGCCAGCAGCCAAGGACACAGTGGGGGTTACGAGCAGTACTTC
TRBJ2-2 | NA | once | TRBV11-2 | 17 | CASSRLRVNSNTGELFF | TGTGCCAGCAGCCGATTAAGAGTAAACTCGAACACCGGGGAGCTGTTTTTT
TRBJ2-3 | NA | NA | TRBV27 | 13 | CASSLLQGAAQYF | TGTGCCAGCAGTTTATTACAAGGGGCTGCGCAGTATTTT
TRBJ2-1 | TRBD2 | NA | TRBV27 | 15 | CASSLSTSGYNEQFF | TGTGCCAGCAGTTTAAGTACTAGCGGCTACAATGAGCAGTTCTTC
TRBJ2-1 | TRBD2 | NA | TRBV7-2 | 15 | CASSLDSGAYNEQFF | TGTGCCAGCAGCTTAGATAGCGGGGCCTACAATGAGCAGTTCTTC
TRBJ2-7 | TRBD2 | NA | TRBV2 | 17 | CASSAETSGISMYEQYF | TGTGCCAGCAGTGCTGAGACTAGCGGGATATCGATGTACGAGCAGTACTTC
TRBJ2-1 | NA | once | TRBV28 | 14 | CASRGRVGYNEQFF | TGTGCCAGCAGGGGGCGGGTCGGCTACAATGAGCAGTTCTTC
TRBJ2-7 | NA | once | TRBV27 | 14 | CASSLGTKGREQYF | TGTGCCAGCAGTTTAGGGACAAAGGGTCGCGAGCAGTACTTC
TRBJ2-7 | NA | NA | TRBV9 | 17 | CASSVGSSWTTNSEQYF | TGTGCCAGCAGCGTAGGGTCTAGTTGGACTACCAACAGCGAGCAGTACTTC
TRBJ2-1 | NA | NA | TRBV5-1 | 13 | CASSLGPHNEQFF | TGCGCCAGCAGCTTGGGACCCCACAATGAGCAGTTCTTC
TRBJ2-7 | NA | NA | TRBV28 | 18 | CASTWAGRGPGRGREQYF | TGTGCCAGCACCTGGGCCGGCCGGGGTCCAGGTCGGGGTCGAGAGCAGTACTTC
TRBJ2-2 | TRBD2 | few | TRBV27 | 18 | CASSSGLAGPGDTGELFF | TGTGCCAGCAGTTCGGGACTAGCGGGCCCCGGCGACACCGGGGAGCTGTTTTTT
TRBJ2-5 | NA | NA | TRBV6-4 | 14 | CASPTQGPQETQYF | TGTGCCAGCCCCACCCAGGGCCCCCAAGAGACCCAGTACTTC
TRBJ2-7 | NA | NA | TRBV21-1 | 18 | CASSKARGTGALPYEQYF | TGTGCCAGCAGCAAAGCGCGTGGGACAGGGGCCCTACCGTACGAGCAGTACTTC
TRBJ1-3 | NA | NA | TRBV5-4 | 17 | CASSLIGGDYSGNTIYF | TGTGCCAGCAGCTTAATCGGAGGGGACTACTCTGGAAACACCATATATTTT
TRBJ2-1 | NA | NA | TRBV19 | 15 | CASSIGPAVYNEQFF | TGTGCCAGTAGTATAGGTCCAGCGGTATACAATGAGCAGTTCTTC
TRBJ1-3 | TRBD1 | few | TRBV29-1 | 13 | CSVVGQGGNTIYF | TGCAGCGTTGTGGGACAGGGGGGAAACACCATATATTTT
TRBJ2-7 | TRBD2 | once | TRBV10-2 | 15 | CASSDGLAEPYEQYF | TGCGCCAGCAGTGACGGACTAGCGGAGCCCTACGAGCAGTACTTC
TRBJ2-7 | NA | once | TRBV5-1 | 15 | CASSLADPAAYEQYF | TGCGCCAGCAGCTTGGCTGACCCAGCTGCCTACGAGCAGTACTTC
TRBJ2-7 | NA | NA | TRBV28 | 13 | CASSSGGGPKQYF | TGTGCCAGCAGTTCGGGGGGCGGACCTAAGCAGTACTTC
TRBJ2-7 | TRBD2 | NA | TRBV28 | 14 | CASSFAGGVHEQYF | TGTGCCAGCAGTTTTGCGGGAGGGGTTCACGAGCAGTACTTC
TRBJ2-1 | NA | NA | TRBV10-3 | 17 | CAISQGPGDALYNEQFF | TGTGCCATCAGTCAAGGGCCAGGGGACGCCCTTTACAATGAGCAGTTCTTC
TRBJ2-7 | TRBD2 | NA | TRBV4-2 | 15 | CASSQGLAGDYEQYF | TGTGCCAGCAGCCAGGGACTAGCGGGAGACTACGAGCAGTACTTC
TRBJ1-2 | NA | NA | TRBV18 | 16 | CASSPSRGQANYGYTF | TGTGCCAGCTCCCCCTCCAGGGGCCAAGCTAACTATGGCTACACCTTC
TRBJ1-5 | NA | NA | TRBV6-1 | 18 | CASSEDRAVRYSNQPQHF | TGTGCCAGCAGTGAAGACAGGGCCGTAAGATATAGCAATCAGCCCCAGCATTTT
TRBJ2-1 | NA | NA | TRBV19 | 16 | CASSLISREPHNEQFF | TGTGCCAGTAGCCTAATTTCCCGGGAGCCCCACAATGAGCAGTTCTTC
TRBJ2-7 | NA | NA | TRBV5-6 | 13 | CASSLDGPAEQYF | TGTGCCAGCAGCTTAGACGGGCCCGCCGAGCAGTACTTC
TRBJ2-7 | TRBD2 | NA | TRBV11-2 | 14 | CASSPSGFPYEQYF | TGTGCCAGCAGCCCTAGCGGGTTTCCCTACGAGCAGTACTTC
TRBJ2-7 | TRBD2 | NA | TRBV27 | 14 | CASSLLAGRYEQYF | TGTGCCAGCAGTTTACTAGCGGGGCGCTACGAGCAGTACTTC
TRBJ1-1 | TRBD1 | NA | TRBV19 | 16 | CASAHRGRGQDSEAFF | TGTGCCAGTGCACATAGGGGGCGGGGACAAGACTCTGAAGCTTTCTTT
TRBJ2-5 | NA | NA | TRBV5-1 | 17 | CASSLGTASFRPETQYF | TGCGCCAGCAGCTTGGGGACAGCGAGTTTTCGTCCGGAGACCCAGTACTTC
TRBJ2-7 | NA | NA | TRBV27 | 14 | CASSPIAGAYEQYF | TGTGCCAGCAGTCCTATTGCAGGGGCCTACGAGCAGTACTTC
TRBJ1-1 | NA | NA | TRBV27 | 13 | CASRPTLNTEAFF | TGTGCCAGCCGACCGACGTTGAACACTGAAGCTTTCTTT
TRBJ2-2 | NA | NA | TRBV11-3 | 13 | CASSLGGAGELFF | TGTGCCAGCAGCTTAGGGGGGGCCGGGGAGCTGTTTTTT
TRBJ1-1 | NA | few | TRBV19 | 14 | CASSTRTVVTEAFF | TGTGCCAGTAGTACCCGGACAGTTGTCACTGAAGCTTTCTTT
TRBJ2-7 | TRBD2 | NA | TRBV10-2 | 15 | CASRALAGGPYEQYF | TGCGCCAGCAGGGCTCTAGCGGGAGGGCCGTACGAGCAGTACTTC
TRBJ1-1 | NA | NA | TRBV5-8 | 14 | CASSLTGMNTEAFF | TGTGCCAGCAGTTTAACAGGGATGAACACTGAAGCTTTCTTT
TRBJ1-6 | NA | NA | TRBV5-6 | 12 | CASTHLNSPLHF | TGTGCCAGCACCCATTTGAATTCACCCCTCCACTTT
TRBJ1-5 | TRBD1 | NA | TRBV27 | 17 | CASSLTGAGYSNQPQHF | TGTGCCAGCAGTCTCACAGGGGCTGGCTATAGCAATCAGCCCCAGCATTTT
TRBJ2-7 | NA | NA | TRBV5-4 | 12 | CASRGEGPEQYF | TGTGCCAGCAGAGGGGAAGGCCCCGAGCAGTACTTC
TRBJ2-2 | TRBD2 | once | TRBV7-8 | 19 | CASSLALAGESRGTGELFF | TGTGCCAGCAGCTTAGCGCTAGCGGGAGAAAGCAGAGGGACCGGGGAGCTGTTTTTT
TRBJ1-5 | TRBD1 | once | TRBV19 | 17 | CASSIDVGQGYNQPQHF | TGTGCCAGTAGTATAGATGTAGGACAGGGCTACAATCAGCCCCAGCATTTT
TRBJ2-7 | TRBD1 | NA | TRBV28 | 13 | CASRLQGTYEQYF | TGTGCCAGCAGACTACAGGGGACCTACGAGCAGTACTTC
TRBJ2-7 | NA | NA | TRBV7-9 | 15 | CASSLARASHYEQYF | TGTGCCAGCAGCTTAGCCAGGGCTAGCCACTACGAGCAGTACTTC
TRBJ2-7 | NA | once | TRBV30 | 14 | CAWSPTPSEQEQYF | TGTGCCTGGAGTCCCACCCCTAGCGAACAAGAGCAGTACTTC
TRBJ2-1 | NA | few | TRBV19 | 16 | CASSIQRKRVDNEQFF | TGTGCCAGTAGTATCCAGCGGAAACGGGTGGATAATGAGCAGTTCTTC
TRBJ2-1 | NA | NA | TRBV27 | 14 | CASSLWGSYNEQFF | TGTGCCAGCAGTTTATGGGGTTCCTACAATGAGCAGTTCTTC
TRBJ2-7 | NA | NA | TRBV11-2 | 17 | CASSLGGWGVRASEQYF | TGTGCCAGCAGCTTAGGTGGTTGGGGGGTTCGGGCGAGCGAGCAGTACTTC
TRBJ2-2 | NA | NA | TRBV21-1 | 16 | CASSNPGRQQGGELFF | TGTGCCAGCAGCAATCCGGGACGACAACAGGGCGGGGAGCTGTTTTTT
TRBJ2-7 | TRBD2 | NA | TRBV6-1 | 11 | CATLAGNEQYF | TGTGCCACCTTAGCGGGAAACGAGCAGTACTTC